This TCR beta chain originates from a study of regulatory T cells in long-lasting Graves disease. This clonotype was detected many times. The time point denotes: newly diagnosed GD, antithyroid drugs for less than 3 months. There was RNA extracted from PBMCs, and the TCR library was made from it. The V end lost 6 bases, the J end lost 2 bases, and 16 bases lay between the germline ends. The CDR3 length is 16 residues. CDR1 and CDR2 from the germline V gene are MDHEN and SYDVKM. Arm-PCR with iRepertoire HTBI primers amplified the CDR3 regions for these TCR beta libraries. From the multiplex PCR reads, TCRdb called clonotypes with MiXCR, one entry per CDR3 protein. This table has under 500,000 distinct CDR3 sequences, about a sixth appearing once. In addition, the sample was reused for a study of T cells in Graves' hyperthyroidism and ophthalmopathy.

This clonotype was obtained from a woman in her twenties or thirties with Graves disease. This specimen consisted of peripheral blood mononuclear cells (PBMCs), obtained at new diagnosis, from a patient treated with antithyroid drugs. The rearrangement joins TRBV28 to TRBJ1-4; a weak D match, TRBD1 (6 bases). The CDR3 nucleotides read TGTGCCAGCAGCCGGACCACAGGGCTTACTAATGAAAAACTGTTTTTT. Amino acid sequence: CASSRTTGLTNEKLFF.